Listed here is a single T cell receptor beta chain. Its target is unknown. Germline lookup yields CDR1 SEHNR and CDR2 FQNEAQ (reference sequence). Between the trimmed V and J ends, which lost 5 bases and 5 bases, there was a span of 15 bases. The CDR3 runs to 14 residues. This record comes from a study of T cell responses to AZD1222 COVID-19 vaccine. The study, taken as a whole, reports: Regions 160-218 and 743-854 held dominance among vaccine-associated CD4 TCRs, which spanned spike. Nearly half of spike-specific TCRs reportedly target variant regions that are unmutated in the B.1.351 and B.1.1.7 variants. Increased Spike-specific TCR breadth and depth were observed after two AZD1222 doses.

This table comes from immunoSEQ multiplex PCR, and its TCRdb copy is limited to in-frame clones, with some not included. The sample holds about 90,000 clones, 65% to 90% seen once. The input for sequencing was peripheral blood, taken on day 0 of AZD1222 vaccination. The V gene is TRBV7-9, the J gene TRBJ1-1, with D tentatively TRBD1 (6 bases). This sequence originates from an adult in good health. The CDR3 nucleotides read TGTGCCAGCAGCCCCCGACAGGAAGAGACTGAAGCTTTCTTT. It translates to CASSPRQEETEAFF.